A selection of T cell receptor beta chains follows, all from one sample in a study of blood T cell repertoires in COVID-19. The table came from immunoSEQ multiplex PCR; TCRdb's copy has only in-frame clones and leaves some out. The sample lists roughly 200,000 clones; roughly 80% were seen once. Sequencing used peripheral blood. These receptors came from a woman aged 40-49 years with COVID-19, enrolled during active disease. The CDR3 runs from the conserved cysteine through the conserved F or W. A D gene is named only where the DNA matches it firmly. The listing skips clone size in some rows; elsewhere it reads once, few, many or a size class.

J	length	size	D	V	CDR3	DNA
TRBJ2-7	15	.	TRBD1	TRBV3-1/TRBV3-2	CASSQTGKTFYEQYF	TGTGCCAGCAGCCAGACAGGGAAGACGTTCTACGAGCAGTACTTC
TRBJ1-2	15	.	TRBD1	TRBV5-6	CASSLLDRDNYGYTF	TGTGCCAGCAGCCTCCTGGACAGGGATAACTATGGCTACACCTTC
TRBJ2-6	18	.	.	TRBV6-2/TRBV6-3	CASSYGQGSPSGANVLTF	TGTGCCAGCAGTTACGGGCAGGGGTCCCCCTCTGGGGCCAACGTCCTGACTTTC
TRBJ2-3	17	.	.	TRBV5-1	CASSLLSERSRTDTQYF	TGCGCCAGCAGCTTGTTGTCGGAGCGGAGCCGCACAGATACGCAGTATTTT
TRBJ2-3	19	.	TRBD2	TRBV4-1	CASSQGSASGGGMTDTQYF	TGCGCCAGCAGCCAAGGGTCCGCTAGCGGGGGGGGAATGACAGATACGCAGTATTTT
TRBJ1-1	12	.	.	TRBV6-6	CASEGTGLEAFF	TGTGCCAGCGAAGGAACAGGGCTTGAAGCTTTCTTT
TRBJ1-1	15	.	TRBD1	TRBV9	CASSVAGQGGTEAFF	TGTGCCAGCAGCGTAGCGGGACAGGGTGGCACTGAAGCTTTCTTT
TRBJ2-3	17	.	TRBD2	TRBV19	CASSKGGLAGLSDTQYF	TGTGCCAGTAGTAAGGGGGGACTAGCGGGGTTATCAGATACGCAGTATTTT
TRBJ2-1	14	.	TRBD2	TRBV7-8	CASSGGLAGAEQFF	TGTGCCAGCAGCGGGGGACTAGCGGGGGCTGAGCAGTTCTTC
TRBJ2-1	17	.	TRBD2	TRBV7-2	CASRPTSGGALYNEQFF	TGTGCCAGCAGACCGACTAGCGGGGGGGCCCTCTACAATGAGCAGTTCTTC
TRBJ2-5	16	.	.	TRBV7-2	CASSLGPRGAGETQYF	TGTGCCAGCAGCTTAGGCCCCCGGGGGGCGGGAGAGACCCAGTACTTC
TRBJ2-7	15	few	TRBD2	TRBV4-1	CASSQELAGVGEQYF	TGCGCCAGCAGCCAAGAACTAGCGGGGGTGGGCGAGCAGTACTTC
TRBJ1-4	16	.	TRBD1	TRBV25-1	CASSPPGTVLIEKLFF	TGTGCCAGCAGTCCGCCCGGGACAGTGCTGATTGAAAAACTGTTTTTT
TRBJ2-1	16	many	.	TRBV4-2	CASSLEPGSSYNEQFF	TGTGCCAGCAGCCTCGAACCGGGGAGCTCCTACAATGAGCAGTTCTTC
TRBJ1-3	14	.	.	TRBV10-3	CAISEGSSGNTIYF	TGTGCCATCAGTGAGGGGAGCTCTGGAAACACCATATATTTT
TRBJ2-7	12	few	.	TRBV14	CASSPGLGEQYF	TGTGCCAGCAGCCCAGGGCTGGGAGAGCAGTACTTC
TRBJ2-7	12	.	.	TRBV30	CAWSRSPYEQYF	TGTGCCTGGAGCAGGTCTCCCTACGAGCAGTACTTC
TRBJ2-7	18	once	.	TRBV21-1	CASSNVPGLAGAPYEQYF	TGTGCCAGCAGCAATGTCCCGGGACTAGCGGGAGCCCCCTACGAGCAGTACTTC
TRBJ2-3	14	once	.	TRBV10-1	CASSESTGRDTQYF	TGCGCCAGCAGTGAGTCCACAGGGAGAGATACGCAGTATTTT
TRBJ1-4	13	.	.	TRBV6-5	CASGWFQNEKLFF	TGTGCCAGCGGCTGGTTCCAGAATGAAAAACTGTTTTTT
TRBJ2-7	14	.	TRBD1	TRBV5-4	CASSLGQGSYEQYF	TGTGCCAGCAGCTTGGGACAGGGCTCCTACGAGCAGTACTTC
TRBJ2-7	13	.	.	TRBV30	CAWRQKALYEQYF	TGTGCCTGGAGACAGAAAGCCCTCTACGAGCAGTACTTC
TRBJ1-5	15	.	TRBD1	TRBV15	CATSRTGGSNQPQHF	TGTGCCACCAGCCGGACAGGGGGGAGCAATCAGCCCCAGCATTTT
TRBJ1-3	15	.	TRBD1	TRBV6-5	CASTKDRLAGNTIYF	TGTGCCAGCACCAAGGACAGGCTTGCTGGAAACACCATATATTTT
TRBJ1-6	15	.	TRBD1	TRBV25-1	CASSGTGGAVSPLHF	TGTGCCAGCAGTGGGACAGGGGGCGCGGTCTCACCCCTCCACTTT